This T cell receptor (beta chain) was retrieved from a study of response to subunit inactivated influenza vaccine. The V segment lost 6 bases and the J segment 9 bases; nucleotides outside the gene matches: 9. This CDR3 region has 13 residues. Study-wide findings and caveats: Each seasonal influenza vaccination recruits few new T cells, the authors suggested.

TCRdb processed the RT-PCR reads anew with MiXCR; each CDR3 protein has one entry. The table lists over 800,000 distinct CDR3 sequences, less than 25% of them singletons. With regard to this clonotype: Antigen specificity is unknown.

This sample comprised PBMCs from blood, obtained around 5 days after vaccination. The V gene is TRBV12-3 or TRBV12-4, the J gene TRBJ2-7, with 9 bases that match TRBD1. The source is a man aged 50-60 years who received an inactivated influenza vaccine. The CDR3 coding sequence is TGTGCCAGCAGCGCACAGGGGGCGCCTTTGCAGTACTTC. Protein sequence: CASSAQGAPLQYF.